Below are 10 T cell receptor beta chains sequenced from a single sample in a study of cytomegalovirus exposure and HLA in healthy donors. The PCR had 60 Vbeta and 13 Jbeta primers. Produced via immunoSEQ multiplex PCR; TCRdb's table is partial and in-frame only. Of under 250,000 clones in the sample, around 80% were seen once. Sequenced input: PBMCs. Receptors were obtained from a boy younger than 18 in good health and CMV-seronegative.

This chain links TRBV10-3 with TRBJ1-2; tentative D call: TRBD1 (5 bases). The CDR3 extends over 16 amino acids. Germline loops: CDR1 ENHRY, CDR2 SYGVKD. Trimming stripped 0 bases from V and 0 bases from J, with 11 bases between. CDR3 loop: CAISESGWGANYGYTF. CDR3 bases: TGTGCCATCAGTGAGTCGGGGTGGGGCGCTAACTATGGCTACACCTTC.

In its sample, this clone was seen once. The gene calls are TRBV5-8 and TRBJ1-5; 8 bases are a match to TRBD1. The V gene's germline CDR1 is SGHTS and CDR2 YDEGEE. This CDR3 has 15 residues. Trimming cost V 2 bases and J 6 bases; bases outside gene matches: 7. CDR3 residues: CASSLFRGRGQPQHF. Here the CDR3 DNA reads TGTGCCAGCAGCTTATTCAGGGGGCGCGGTCAGCCCCAGCATTTT.

V and J are TRBV9 and TRBJ1-3; D gene uncertain. CDR3 length: 12 amino acids. V was pared by 3 bases and J by 4 bases, with 5 bases between. The germline V gene has CDR1 SGDLS and CDR2 YYNGEE. The CDR3 nucleotides read TGTGCCAGCAGCGGTTCGGGAAACACCATATATTTT. Encoded protein: CASSGSGNTIYF.

This sequence joins TRBV10-2 and TRBJ1-3; TRBD1 aligns across 8 bases. CDR1 and CDR2 from the germline V gene are WSHSY and SAAADI. Trimming removed 5 bases from V and 5 bases from J; junction bases left unmatched: 8. This CDR3 has 15 residues. CDR3 bases: TGCGCCAGCAGTCCCGCCGGGACAGGTAGAAACACCATATATTTT. It encodes CASSPAGTGRNTIYF.

The chain employs TRBV1 and TRBJ2-2; the listed D gene, TRBD2, was not tested against the DNA. TRBV1 is shown as a pseudogene. CDR3 length equals 16 residues. The CDR3 bases are TGCACCAGCAGCTCCTGGAAGGCGGGTAGGGCCGGGGAGCTGTTTTTT. Protein: CTSSSWKAGRAGELFF.

The chain links TRBV11-1 to TRBJ2-2; D remains unclear. Deletions cut 2 bases from V and 0 bases from J, with 10 bases between. Per germline, CDR1 SGHAT and CDR2 FQDESV (reference sequence). The CDR3 contains 16 residues. Written as DNA, the CDR3 is TGTGCCAGCAGCTTACCCAGATTTCCGAACACCGGGGAGCTGTTTTTT. Protein product: CASSLPRFPNTGELFF. Using reference TRBV11-1 and TRBJ2-2 for the parts outside the CDR3, the full variable domain is EAEVAQSPRYKITEKSQAVAFWCDPISGHATLYWYRQILGQGPELLVQFQDESVVDDSQLPKDRFSAERLKGVDSTLKIQPAELGDSAMYLCASSLPRFPNTGELFFGEGSRLTVL.

This clone has just a few counts. Here the CDR3 reads CASSSRDIGTYEQYF. In nucleotides, the CDR3 is TGTGCCAGCAGTTCCCGGGACATAGGTACCTACGAGCAGTACTTC. This chain joins TRBV6-6 and TRBJ2-7; tentatively, D is TRBD1 (6 bases). This CDR3 is built from 15 residues. V lost 4 bases and J 2 bases, leaving 15 bases between the germline ends. From germline, CDR1 is MNHNY and CDR2 SVGAGI (reference sequence).

The chain recombines TRBV5-4 with TRBJ2-3; 8 nucleotides line up with TRBD2. CDR3 size: 16 residues. With V trimmed by 0 bases and J by 1 base, 4 bases remained unmatched. Germline V gives CDR1 SGHNT, CDR2 YYREEE (reference sequence). CDR3 in DNA: TGTGCCAGCAGCTTGGCGGGGGGGGCAGGCACAGATACGCAGTATTTT. This encodes CASSLAGGAGTDTQYF.

The rearrangement uses TRBV7-9 and TRBJ1-1; D may be TRBD1 (6 bases). Germline V gives CDR1 SEHNR, CDR2 FQNEAQ (reference sequence). This CDR3 spans 15 amino acids. V lost 5 bases to trimming and J lost 4 bases, with 17 bases between them. CDR3 amino acids: CASSGHREGSTEAFF. For the CDR3, the DNA is TGTGCCAGCAGCGGTCACAGGGAGGGGAGCACTGAAGCTTTCTTT.

The chain is built from TRBV6-5 and TRBJ1-2; unclear D gene. The CDR3 spans 12 residues. The V and J ends lost 5 bases and 8 bases respectively, with 12 bases between them. Germline assignment: CDR1 MNHEY and CDR2 SVGAGI. The CDR3 protein is CASSRGSRGYTF. The CDR3 nucleotides are TGTGCCAGCAGTAGAGGGAGCCGAGGCTACACCTTC.